The 32 T cell receptor beta chains reported below all come from one sample, sequenced in a study of blood T cell repertoires in COVID-19. Sequencing was performed with immunoSEQ multiplex PCR; in TCRdb, only in-frame clones are kept and a portion is missing. Among roughly 72,000 clones listed, 85% to 90% were seen once. The sequenced material came from peripheral blood. The receptors were gathered from a human donor in a cohort sampled during active COVID-19.

The V gene is TRBV5-6, the J gene TRBJ2-7; D gene uncertain. The CDR3 is 14 residues long. The germline gives CDR1 SGHDT, CDR2 YYEEEE. Trimming removed 1 base at V and 0 bases at J, with 8 bases between. CDR3 sequence (DNA): TGTGCCAGCAGCTTGCAACTGATCTCCTACGAGCAGTACTTC. Protein: CASSLQLISYEQYF.

A few counts support this clone. This chain uses TRBV18 with TRBJ2-7; D perhaps matches TRBD1 (6 bases). Trimming pared 3 bases from V and 9 bases from J, leaving 27 bases between. Germline CDR1 and CDR2: KGHSH and LQKENI. This CDR3 region has 17 residues. CDR3 DNA: TGTGCCAGCTCACCGTCTCAGACAGGCGGCAAAGGTAGAGGGCAGTACTTC. This translates into CASSPSQTGGKGRGQYF.

This chain links TRBV9 with TRBJ2-3, with D perhaps matching TRBD1 (6 bases). Germline V gene lookup returns CDR1 SGDLS and CDR2 YYNGEE. The length of the CDR3 is 14 residues. V was clipped by 2 bases and J by 6 bases, with 13 bases between them. DNA for the CDR3: TGTGCCAGCAGCGTCATAGGGGGTGGGGATACGCAGTATTTT. Amino acids: CASSVIGGGDTQYF.

The V gene is TRBV4-2, the J gene TRBJ2-7, with 9 bases identical to TRBD2. Trimming removed 4 bases from V and 3 bases from J; junction bases left unmatched: 10. Germline V lookup: CDR1 LGHNA, CDR2 YNFKEQ. The CDR3 contains 16 residues. The DNA of the CDR3 is TGTGCCAGCAGCCCAGCCGAGGCGGGAGGGGTCTACGAGCAGTACTTC. It specifies CASSPAEAGGVYEQYF.

The rearrangement links TRBV4-3 to TRBJ2-7; 8 positions match TRBD2. The CDR3 consists of 15 residues. V lost 0 bases to trimming and J lost 3 bases; unmatched junction nucleotides: 4. CDR1 and CDR2 (germline): LGHNA, YSLEER. The CDR3 spells CASSQEGAGDYEQYF. DNA of the CDR3: TGCGCCAGCAGCCAAGAGGGAGCGGGAGACTACGAGCAGTACTTC.

The rearrangement links TRBV11-2 to TRBJ2-7; D uncertain. The germline gives CDR1 SGHAT, CDR2 FQNNGV. V shed 2 bases and J shed 2 bases, with 16 bases lying between them. The CDR3 spans 16 residues. The CDR3 region is CASSLQFSFSTYEQYF. In nucleotides, the CDR3 is TGTGCCAGCAGCTTACAGTTTTCATTTTCCACCTACGAGCAGTACTTC.

V usage is TRBV12-3 or TRBV12-4 and J usage is TRBJ1-1, with D tentatively TRBD1 (6 bases). This CDR3 comprises 12 residues. V was shortened by 5 bases and J by 6 bases, with 10 bases between the two germline ends. DNA of the CDR3: TGTGCCAGCAGTGGACACAGGGCTGAAGCTTTCTTT. Amino acid sequence: CASSGHRAEAFF.

This rearrangement joins TRBV2 to TRBJ1-1; D is unclear. This CDR3 spans 16 amino acids. Per the germline V gene, CDR1 is SNHLY and CDR2 is FYNNEI. Deletions cut 0 bases from V and 1 base from J, with 12 bases between. The CDR3 region is CASSEALSTRNTEAFF. CDR3 sequence (DNA): TGTGCCAGCAGTGAAGCGCTTTCAACAAGGAACACTGAAGCTTTCTTT. The complete variable domain, with remaining parts taken from reference TRBV2 and TRBJ1-1, reads EPEVTQTPSHQVTQMGQEVILRCVPISNHLYFYWYRQILGQKVEFLVSFYNNEISEKSEIFDDQFSVERPDGSNFTLKIRSTKLEDSAMYFCASSEALSTRNTEAFFGQGTRLTVV.

This chain joins TRBV5-5 and TRBJ1-4; 9 bases agree with TRBD1. Germline loops: CDR1 SGHKS, CDR2 YYEKEE (reference sequence). V lost 0 bases, J lost 7 bases, and 10 bases stayed unmatched. This CDR3 region has 17 residues. CDR3 residues: CASSLATTGGPLEKLFF. The DNA for the CDR3 is TGTGCCAGCAGCTTGGCTACTACAGGGGGCCCCCTTGAAAAACTGTTTTTT. The full variable domain, in which reference TRBV5-5 and TRBJ1-4 provide the parts outside the CDR3, is DAGVTQSPTHLIKTRGQQVTLRCSPISGHKSVSWYQQVLGQGPQFIFQYYEKEERGRGNFPDRFSARQFPNYSSELNVNALLLGDSALYLCASSLATTGGPLEKLFFGSGTQLSVL.

This chain connects TRBV4-3 to TRBJ2-1; TRBD1 is a possible D gene (8 bases). The CDR3 is 16 residues long. Trimming pared 4 bases from V and 2 bases from J, leaving 15 bases between. The germline V gene encodes CDR1 LGHNA and CDR2 YSLEER. CDR3 sequence (DNA): TGCGCCAGCAGCCGTACAGGGGGGGCCACCTACAATGAGCAGTTCTTC. It codes for CASSRTGGATYNEQFF.

The chain has TRBV11-2 and TRBJ2-7; TRBD2 matches 8 bases. The length of the CDR3 is 16 residues. Germline loops: CDR1 SGHAT, CDR2 FQNNGV. V shed 5 bases and J 3 bases; nucleotides not matched to a gene: 12. Here the CDR3 reads CASSPGGSGTVYEQYF. The CDR3 DNA reads TGTGCCAGCAGCCCGGGAGGTAGCGGGACCGTCTACGAGCAGTACTTC. The full variable domain, rest sourced from reference TRBV11-2 and TRBJ2-7, is EAGVAQSPRYKIIEKRQSVAFWCNPISGHATLYWYQQILGQGPKLLIQFQNNGVVDDSQLPKDRFSAERLKGVDSTLKIQPAKLEDSAVYLCASSPGGSGTVYEQYFGPGTRLTVT.

V and J are TRBV5-1 and TRBJ2-6, with TRBD1 matching 7 bases. V was clipped by 4 bases and J by 0 bases; unmatched bases: 7. The CDR3 contains 17 residues. Germline V gene sequence: CDR1 SGHRS, CDR2 YFSETQ. The CDR3 nucleotides read TGCGCCAGCAGCCTTGGACAGGTTATCTCTGGGGCCAACGTCCTGACTTTC. This sequence encodes CASSLGQVISGANVLTF.

V and J are TRBV4-3 and TRBJ2-1; 8 nucleotides line up with TRBD2. Germline trimming cut 1 base from V and 3 bases from J; bases unmatched to any gene: 8. This CDR3 has 17 amino acids. CDR1 is LGHNA, CDR2 YSLEER, per germline. The CDR3 here is CASSQGSGGGFYNEQFF. The CDR3 nucleotides read TGCGCCAGCAGCCAAGGGTCTGGCGGGGGGTTCTACAATGAGCAGTTCTTC.

The chain recombines TRBV4-3 with TRBJ2-3; 13 nucleotides line up with TRBD2. With 4 bases clipped from V and 5 bases from J, the junction kept 3 bases outside the gene matches. Germline V gene lookup returns CDR1 LGHNA and CDR2 YSLEER. The CDR3 totals 15 residues. This CDR3 reads CASSRGLAGEDTQYF. In DNA form, the CDR3 reads TGCGCCAGCAGCCGAGGACTAGCGGGGGAAGATACGCAGTATTTT.

The chain recombines TRBV6-2 or TRBV6-3 with TRBJ1-5; D is unresolved. There are 16 residues in the CDR3. Germline V gene lookup returns CDR1 MNHEY and CDR2 SVGEGT. Trimming removed 6 bases at V and 3 bases at J, with 18 bases between. The CDR3 nucleotides are TGTGCCAGCAGCCCTTTGTTGAGGACTTCCAATCAGCCCCAGCATTTT. This gives the protein CASSPLLRTSNQPQHF.

The chain employs TRBV27 and TRBJ1-3; 10 bases map to TRBD1. The CDR3 is 17 amino acids. The V gene's germline CDR1 is MNHEY and CDR2 SMNVEV (reference sequence). The ends lost 5 bases at V and 4 bases at J; junction bases unmatched: 11. The CDR3 reads CASSPRQGARSGNTIYF. CDR3 nucleotides: TGTGCCAGCAGTCCCCGACAGGGGGCAAGATCGGGAAACACCATATATTTT.

The chain carries TRBV23-1 and TRBJ2-7; 8 nucleotides align to TRBD2. TRBV23-1 is designated an ORF whose function remains uncertain. J was trimmed by 7 bases and V by 0 bases; bases with no gene match: 8. The CDR3 contains 15 residues. The CDR3: CASSQSKREFEEQYF. The CDR3 bases are TGCGCCAGCAGTCAATCGAAGCGGGAGTTCGAGGAGCAGTACTTC.

The genes are TRBV18 and TRBJ1-5; D not resolved. The V end was cut by 3 bases, the J end by 0 bases, with 9 bases between. The CDR3 is 15 residues long. Per the germline V gene, CDR1 is KGHSH and CDR2 is LQKENI. This CDR3 reads CASSPRGDSNQPQHF. The CDR3 nucleotides are TGTGCCAGCTCACCCAGAGGCGATAGCAATCAGCCCCAGCATTTT.

This clone was seen more than once but under ten times. This sequence joins TRBV2 and TRBJ2-2; TRBD2 agrees at 10 bases. The CDR3 totals 15 residues. CDR1 is SNHLY and CDR2 is FYNNEI in the germline V gene. With V trimmed by 5 bases and J by 5 bases, 5 bases remained unmatched. The CDR3 is CASSLAGVGTGELFF. The CDR3 region has the DNA TGTGCCAGCAGTCTAGCGGGGGTGGGGACCGGGGAGCTGTTTTTT.

This clone was counted a single time. The chain uses TRBV6-6 and TRBJ2-7, with 9 nucleotides matching TRBD2. The V gene end was trimmed by 8 bases and the J gene end by 6 bases; junction bases not matched to a gene: 5. CDR3 length equals 12 residues. Germline CDR1 and CDR2: MNHNY and SVGAGI (reference sequence). CDR3 loop: CASASGITEQYF. CDR3 nucleotides: TGTGCCAGCGCTAGCGGGATAACCGAGCAGTACTTC.

The chain has TRBV4-1 and TRBJ2-3; possible D gene TRBD1, 6 bases. The CDR3 runs to 13 residues. With 3 bases removed from V and 5 bases from J, the gap between germline ends came to 9 bases. Germline CDR1 MGHRA, CDR2 YSYEKL. The DNA of the CDR3 is TGCGCCAGCAGCCAGAGGGGGAGAGATACGCAGTATTTT. This encodes CASSQRGRDTQYF.

CDR3 loop: CASSVDTRAMGGKLFF. The CDR3, as DNA: TGTGCCAGCAGCGTCGACACCAGGGCCATGGGTGGAAAACTGTTTTTT. The V and J genes are TRBV9 and TRBJ1-4; weak D call: TRBD1 (5 bases). Germline V lookup: CDR1 SGDLS, CDR2 YYNGEE. V lost 2 bases and J lost 10, with 21 bases in between. The CDR3 runs to 16 residues. Looking up the rest from reference TRBV9 and TRBJ1-4 gives the full variable domain: DSGVTQTPKHLITATGQRVTLRCSPRSGDLSVYWYQQSLDQGLQFLIQYYNGEERAKGNILERFSAQQFPDLHSELNLSSLELGDSALYFCASSVDTRAMGGKLFFGSGTQLSVL.

The chain's CDR3 is CASSVGGLAGGMETQYF. In DNA, the CDR3 is TGTGCCAGCAGCGTAGGAGGGCTAGCGGGGGGGATGGAGACCCAGTACTTC. The V gene is TRBV9, the J gene TRBJ2-5; 12 nucleotides align to TRBD2. Germline CDR1 reads SGDLS; CDR2 reads YYNGEE. The CDR3 consists of 17 residues. Losses at the gene ends were 0 bases for V and 5 bases for J; bases not matched to a gene: 8.

The chain carries TRBV7-2 and TRBJ2-7, with D perhaps matching TRBD1 (5 bases). Trimming cost V 2 bases and J 2 bases, with 7 bases left between them. Germline V gene data show CDR1 as SGHTA and CDR2 as FQGNSA. This CDR3 contains 13 residues. The chain's CDR3 is CASSLKGPYEQYF. CDR3 sequence (DNA): TGTGCCAGCAGCTTAAAGGGGCCCTACGAGCAGTACTTC. Full variable domain (missing parts from reference TRBV7-2 and TRBJ2-7): GAGVSQSPSNKVTEKGKDVELRCDPISGHTALYWYRQSLGQGLEFLIYFQGNSAPDKSGLPSDRFSAERTGGSVSTLTIQRTQQEDSAVYLCASSLKGPYEQYFGPGTRLTVT.

The V call is TRBV19, the J call TRBJ2-5; 10 bases line up with TRBD1. This CDR3 spans 14 amino acids. V dropped 4 bases and J dropped 5; count of bases not matched to a gene: 4. Germline CDR1 LNHDA, CDR2 SQIVND (reference sequence). CDR3 sequence (DNA): TGTGCCAGTAGTAAGGACAGGGGGAGGGAGACCCAGTACTTC. Translating it yields CASSKDRGRETQYF.

This clone was detected only a few times. The chain recombines TRBV30 with TRBJ1-5, with D possibly matching TRBD1 (6 bases). CDR1 GTSNPN and CDR2 SVGIG come from the germline V gene (reference sequence). The CDR3 loop spans 16 amino acids. V lost 2 bases and J lost 0, with 14 bases in between. Written as DNA, the CDR3 is TGTGCCTGGAGTCGAGGAGCAGGGGATAGCAATCAGCCCCAGCATTTT. It encodes CAWSRGAGDSNQPQHF.

The chain is built from TRBV6-5 and TRBJ2-1; tentative D call: TRBD2 (6 bases). The CDR3 is made up of 13 amino acids. Deletions cut 6 bases from V and 7 bases from J, with 13 bases between. In germline, CDR1 is MNHEY, CDR2 SVGAGI. CDR3 sequence: CASRGGSLNEQFF. CDR3 nucleotide sequence: TGTGCCAGCAGGGGGGGATCCTTGAATGAGCAGTTCTTC.

The chain has TRBV27 and TRBJ2-2, with D tentatively TRBD2 (6 bases). The CDR3 sequence is 14 residues long. Looked up from germline, CDR1 is MNHEY and CDR2 is SMNVEV (reference sequence). V lost 7 bases to trimming and J lost 6 bases, with 15 bases between them. The CDR3 region has the DNA TGTGCCAGCAAAAGCGCTAGCGACCCCGGGGAGCTGTTTTTT. Translated, it gives CASKSASDPGELFF.

This sequence joins TRBV5-4 and TRBJ2-7; D is unresolved. Germline assignment: CDR1 SGHNT and CDR2 YYREEE (reference sequence). This CDR3 has 13 residues. The V end lost 1 base, the J end lost 2 bases, and 7 bases lay between the germline ends. The CDR3 region is CASSLNRAYEQYF. The CDR3 DNA is TGTGCCAGCAGCTTGAACAGAGCCTACGAGCAGTACTTC.

CDR3 amino acids: CASSPGGAWGETQYF. The CDR3 DNA reads as TGTGCCAGTAGTCCCGGAGGCGCGTGGGGAGAGACCCAGTACTTC. This chain uses TRBV19 with TRBJ2-5, with a weak D call TRBD2 (5 bases). CDR1 and CDR2 (germline): LNHDA, SQIVND (reference sequence). The CDR3 extends over 15 amino acids. V was cut by 5 bases and J by 4 bases, with 17 bases left in between.

The V gene is TRBV6-1, the J gene TRBJ1-3; 9 bases align to TRBD1. CDR1 and CDR2 from the germline V gene are MNHNS and SASEGT. CDR3 length equals 20 residues. Trimming took 1 base from V and 0 from J; bases not matched to a gene: 13. CDR3 nucleotide sequence: TGTGCCAGCAGTGAAGTTTTGGGGACAGGGATTACGTTCTCTGGAAACACCATATATTTT. Its protein product is CASSEVLGTGITFSGNTIYF.

The rearrangement uses TRBV19 and TRBJ1-2; 8 positions match TRBD1. Trimming cost V 7 bases and J 2 bases; bases outside gene matches: 9. Germline V lookup: CDR1 LNHDA, CDR2 SQIVND (reference sequence). The CDR3 contains 15 residues. The CDR3 DNA reads TGTGCCAGTAAGGGACAGGATCCACGAAACTATGGCTACACCTTC. Translated, it gives CASKGQDPRNYGYTF.